The rows below give T cell receptor beta chains drawn from one sample of a study of PD-L1 blockade in urothelial cancer. The assay was immunoSEQ multiplex PCR, and TCRdb's table has in-frame clones only and misses some. This repertoire shows fewer than 30,000 clones, around 82% found once; its top ten account for 9.6%. The sample was PBMCs, taken around atezolizumab (anti-PD-L1) treatment. These receptor sequences come from a man aged 70 or older with urothelial cancer. Each CDR3 is given with its conserved first and last residue. The order of the fields is D gene, J gene, V gene, clone size, CDR3 length, CDR3 protein, CDR3 DNA. A D gene is named only where the DNA matches it firmly. Clone sizes are given selectively: once, few, many, or a class where the clone is expanded.

TRBD2,TRBJ2-1,TRBV7-2,NA,14,CASSLGLAGNEQFF,TGTGCCAGCAGCTTAGGCCTAGCGGGGAATGAGCAGTTCTTC
TRBD1,TRBJ2-7,TRBV5-1,NA,14,CASSSGTGRHEQYF,TGCGCCAGCAGTTCCGGGACAGGGAGGCACGAGCAGTACTTC
NA,TRBJ1-1,TRBV11-2,NA,13,CASSSPVNTEAFF,TGTGCCAGCAGCTCCCCGGTGAACACTGAAGCTTTCTTT
NA,TRBJ1-1,TRBV5-1,NA,12,CASSPGDGEAFF,TGCGCCAGCAGCCCGGGAGACGGCGAAGCTTTCTTT
NA,TRBJ2-7,TRBV28,NA,15,CASGDLGHQSYEQYF,TGTGCCAGCGGGGACCTGGGACACCAAAGCTACGAGCAGTACTTC
TRBD1,TRBJ2-1,TRBV14,NA,16,CASSHPGTGSYNEQFF,TGTGCCAGCAGCCACCCAGGGACAGGGTCCTACAATGAGCAGTTCTTC
NA,TRBJ1-4,TRBV9,NA,14,CASSAGTNNEKLFF,TGTGCCAGCAGCGCCGGGACAAACAATGAAAAACTGTTTTTT
NA,TRBJ1-5,TRBV14,NA,18,CASSQEGEGPLRNQPQHF,TGTGCCAGCAGCCAAGAAGGAGAGGGCCCACTGAGGAATCAGCCCCAGCATTTT
TRBD2,TRBJ2-7,TRBV27,NA,15,CASREVVAGLYEQYF,TGTGCCAGCCGTGAAGTGGTAGCGGGGCTCTACGAGCAGTACTTC
TRBD1,TRBJ2-7,TRBV6-5,NA,14,CASGYPGQEYEQYF,TGTGCCAGCGGCTATCCGGGACAGGAGTACGAGCAGTACTTC
NA,TRBJ2-7,TRBV28,few,16,CASSFPLQSFTYEQYF,TGTGCCAGCAGTTTCCCCCTCCAGTCCTTCACCTACGAGCAGTACTTC
NA,TRBJ2-7,TRBV28,once,18,CASSSPLGGQGYSYEQYF,TGTGCCAGCAGTTCCCCCCTCGGGGGGCAGGGCTATTCCTACGAGCAGTACTTC
NA,TRBJ1-3,TRBV7-2,NA,13,CASSLGHGNTIYF,TGTGCCAGCAGCTTAGGACACGGAAACACCATATATTTT
TRBD2,TRBJ2-4,TRBV28,once,13,CASRLSGKNIQYF,TGTGCCAGCAGACTTAGCGGGAAAAACATTCAGTACTTC
TRBD1,TRBJ2-4,TRBV10-2,once,15,CASSGTGGFENIQYF,TGCGCCAGCAGTGGGACAGGGGGGTTTGAGAACATTCAGTACTTC
NA,TRBJ2-1,TRBV28,medium-sized,16,CASSLSPDASYNEQFF,TGTGCCAGCAGTTTATCGCCAGATGCCTCCTACAATGAGCAGTTCTTC
TRBD2,TRBJ2-7,TRBV5-1,NA,13,CASSPNAGGEQYF,TGCGCCAGCAGCCCCAACGCGGGGGGCGAGCAGTACTTC
TRBD1,TRBJ2-7,TRBV5-1,NA,13,CASASGQGSEQYF,TGCGCCAGTGCCTCTGGACAGGGGAGCGAGCAGTACTTC
NA,TRBJ2-1,TRBV27,once,16,CASSPRQGRGRNEQFF,TGTGCCAGCAGCCCCCGACAGGGGAGGGGTCGCAATGAGCAGTTCTTC
TRBD2,TRBJ2-7,TRBV28,NA,16,CASSLAGAGGVHEQYF,TGTGCCAGCAGTTTAGCGGGTGCGGGAGGGGTCCACGAGCAGTACTTC
TRBD1,TRBJ2-1,TRBV7-6,NA,14,CASSFGTDNNEQFF,TGTGCCAGCAGCTTCGGGACAGATAACAATGAGCAGTTCTTC
TRBD1,TRBJ2-2,TRBV5-1,few,16,CASGHRDSANTGELFF,TGCGCCAGCGGGCACCGGGACAGCGCGAACACCGGGGAGCTGTTTTTT
NA,TRBJ2-2,TRBV9,few,17,CASSDPDREEKTGELFF,TGTGCCAGCAGCGATCCCGACAGGGAGGAGAAAACCGGGGAGCTGTTTTTT